The rows below give T cell receptor beta chains drawn from one sample of a study of blood T cell repertoires in COVID-19. Produced via immunoSEQ multiplex PCR; TCRdb's table is partial and in-frame only. The sample carries 60,000 to 95,000 clones, roughly 89% recorded once. Sequenced sample: peripheral blood. These receptors came from a woman in her forties or fifties with acute or convalescent COVID-19. Both conserved end residues are part of each CDR3. Fields, in order: V gene, J gene, CDR3 protein.

V: TRBV19
J: TRBJ1-2
CDR3: CASSAPEAGRWLHGYTF

V: TRBV7-8
J: TRBJ2-5
CDR3: CASSTSVVRAYQETQYF

V: TRBV5-6
J: TRBJ1-2
CDR3: CASSSPGGRGPNYGYTF

V: TRBV5-1
J: TRBJ2-3
CDR3: CASSLHADTQYF

V: TRBV15
J: TRBJ1-2
CDR3: CATSRLGSDSKNYGYTF

V: TRBV7-9
J: TRBJ2-2
CDR3: CASSLTGELFF

V: TRBV3-1/TRBV3-2
J: TRBJ2-1
CDR3: CASSQERTSGNREQFF

V: TRBV7-9
J: TRBJ2-7
CDR3: CASSLSGQSYEQYF

V: TRBV20-1
J: TRBJ2-1
CDR3: CSASLAGSSYNEQFF

V: TRBV9
J: TRBJ2-2
CDR3: CASSVARGGVDTGELFF

V: TRBV6-5
J: TRBJ1-2
CDR3: CASSFGRGANYGYTF

V: TRBV30
J: TRBJ1-2
CDR3: CACNFDRTGGVGYTF

V: TRBV4-1
J: TRBJ2-7
CDR3: CASSQGGTGWRGKGYEQYF

V: TRBV5-1
J: TRBJ2-1
CDR3: CASSLDRNEQFF

V: TRBV2
J: TRBJ1-6
CDR3: CASRGSETSPLHF

V: TRBV4-1
J: TRBJ2-2
CDR3: CASSQGRDRNTGELFF

V: TRBV10-3
J: TRBJ2-3
CDR3: CAISVYSGSTNTQYF

V: TRBV28
J: TRBJ1-2
CDR3: CASSSTGYGYTF

V: TRBV7-9
J: TRBJ2-1
CDR3: CASSLGGAGGDNEQFF

V: TRBV30
J: TRBJ1-3
CDR3: CAWSEGAGNTIYF

V: TRBV19
J: TRBJ1-3
CDR3: CASRAPGSGNTIYF

V: TRBV10-1
J: TRBJ2-1
CDR3: CASSDPTVSGEQFF

V: TRBV18
J: TRBJ2-5
CDR3: CASSPQGGGGETQYF

V: TRBV13
J: TRBJ2-7
CDR3: CASSLGGGTGREQYF

V: TRBV6-6
J: TRBJ2-7
CDR3: CASGSVRTEQYF

V: TRBV2
J: TRBJ2-5
CDR3: CASRKQGVTAETQYF

V: TRBV13
J: TRBJ1-3
CDR3: CASSPRAGISGNTIYF

V: TRBV6-6
J: TRBJ1-1
CDR3: CASSWGGSTEAFF

V: TRBV12-3/TRBV12-4
J: TRBJ2-3
CDR3: CASRQTDRDTQYF

V: TRBV12-3/TRBV12-4
J: TRBJ1-5
CDR3: CASSLNGDQPQHF

V: TRBV7-2
J: TRBJ2-7
CDR3: CASSLGSGRSYEQYF

V: TRBV7-2
J: TRBJ1-2
CDR3: CASRPRQGSYGYTF

V: TRBV5-1
J: TRBJ2-3
CDR3: CASSLPGGTASTDTQYF

V: TRBV10-2
J: TRBJ2-1
CDR3: CASSEYGGEQFF

V: TRBV27
J: TRBJ2-7
CDR3: CASTQRTGAYEQYF

V: TRBV5-4
J: TRBJ1-2
CDR3: CASSPGRGGANYGYTF

V: TRBV7-9
J: TRBJ2-3
CDR3: CASSYGLARTDTQYF

V: TRBV5-1
J: TRBJ2-5
CDR3: CASSFAGEETQYF

V: TRBV3-1/TRBV3-2
J: TRBJ1-1
CDR3: CASSQGAGFTEAFF

V: TRBV18
J: TRBJ1-2
CDR3: CASSRTNGGGYTF

V: TRBV5-4
J: TRBJ1-6
CDR3: CASSLRQGDSPLHF

V: TRBV3-1/TRBV3-2
J: TRBJ2-3
CDR3: CASSQDRGGGADTQYF

V: TRBV28
J: TRBJ2-7
CDR3: CATGEPNSYEQYF

V: TRBV13
J: TRBJ1-3
CDR3: CASSSQQGNTIYF

V: TRBV6-1
J: TRBJ1-5
CDR3: CASSEASGRGPQHF

V: TRBV28
J: TRBJ1-1
CDR3: CASSRIYPDSVAFF

V: TRBV30
J: TRBJ1-2
CDR3: CAWSVRNRALGYTF

V: TRBV27
J: TRBJ1-5
CDR3: CASSLGPGTGGFSQPQHF

V: TRBV7-9
J: TRBJ1-2
CDR3: CASNTDRSSLYGYTF

V: TRBV7-9
J: TRBJ2-3
CDR3: CASSLLGQRSTDTQYF

V: TRBV7-8
J: TRBJ2-2
CDR3: CASSPAGGRAGELFF

V: TRBV12-3/TRBV12-4
J: TRBJ1-1
CDR3: CASSLVRNTEAFF